The 16 T cell receptor beta chains presented below share a single source sample, sequenced in a study of blood T cell repertoires in COVID-19. Method: immunoSEQ multiplex PCR; TCRdb's copy keeps in-frame clones and lacks some. The sample lists 150,000 or so clones; 85% to 90% were seen once. Sequencing used peripheral blood. The source is a young man with COVID-19, enrolled during active disease.

This chain links TRBV9 with TRBJ1-2; the D gene is possibly TRBD1 (5 bases). The CDR3 runs 13 residues. Trimming pared 4 bases from V and 6 bases from J, leaving 13 bases between. CDR1 and CDR2 from the germline V gene are SGDLS and YYNGEE. CDR3 loop: CASSSPGGDGYTF. The CDR3 DNA is TGTGCCAGCAGCTCCCCGGGGGGGGATGGCTACACCTTC. The full variable domain, completed using reference TRBV9 and TRBJ1-2, is DSGVTQTPKHLITATGQRVTLRCSPRSGDLSVYWYQQSLDQGLQFLIQYYNGEERAKGNILERFSAQQFPDLHSELNLSSLELGDSALYFCASSSPGGDGYTFGSGTRLTVV.

V is TRBV7-2 and J is TRBJ1-2; the D gene is possibly TRBD1 (6 bases). V dropped 5 bases and J dropped 4 bases, with 17 bases sitting between them. This CDR3 is 15 amino acids long. The germline V gene has CDR1 SGHTA and CDR2 FQGNSA. CDR3 nucleotides: TGTGCCAGCAGCACCCGGACCACAGGGATCTATGGCTACACCTTC. It encodes CASSTRTTGIYGYTF.

This clone occurred a few times. The chain carries TRBV7-8 and TRBJ2-1, with 10 bases lining up with TRBD1. The germline V gene has CDR1 SGHVS and CDR2 FQNEAQ. J gave up 15 bases and V 4 bases, and 9 bases lay outside the gene matches. This CDR3 is built from 13 residues. CDR3 residues: CASSSPGQGILFF. The CDR3 DNA follows: TGTGCCAGCAGCTCACCGGGACAGGGGATTCTGTTCTTC.

This clone was seen once. The genes are TRBV28 and TRBJ1-3; TRBD1 agrees at 7 bases. CDR1 is MDHEN, CDR2 SYDVKM, per germline. V shed 2 bases and J 4 bases; nucleotides not matched to a gene: 8. CDR3 size: 16 residues. In nucleotides, the CDR3 is TGTGCCAGCAGTTTACGGACAGGTCTACGAGGAAACACCATATATTTT. Translating gives CASSLRTGLRGNTIYF.

V gene TRBV13 combines with J gene TRBJ2-1, with TRBD2 matching 9 bases. This CDR3 region has 15 residues. V shed 4 bases and J 6 bases; nucleotides not matched to a gene: 7. Germline assignment: CDR1 PRHDT and CDR2 FYEKMQ (reference sequence). This chain's CDR3 is CASSYMAGGPNEQFF. Here the CDR3 DNA reads TGTGCCAGCAGCTACATGGCGGGAGGGCCCAATGAGCAGTTCTTC.

The chain couples TRBV2 to TRBJ2-3; D possibly corresponds to TRBD1 (6 bases). Germline CDR1 and CDR2: SNHLY and FYNNEI. The CDR3 is 15 amino acids. The V end was cut by 2 bases, the J end by 2 bases, with 11 bases between. This CDR3 is CASSELTGHTDTQYF. The DNA for the CDR3 is TGTGCCAGCAGTGAACTGACAGGCCACACAGATACGCAGTATTTT. The full variable domain, rest sourced from reference TRBV2 and TRBJ2-3, is EPEVTQTPSHQVTQMGQEVILRCVPISNHLYFYWYRQILGQKVEFLVSFYNNEISEKSEIFDDQFSVERPDGSNFTLKIRSTKLEDSAMYFCASSELTGHTDTQYFGPGTRLTVL.

The V call is TRBV7-9, the J call TRBJ2-7; D gene ambiguous. The CDR3 contains 14 residues. The germline CDR1 and CDR2 sequences are SEHNR and FQNEAQ (reference sequence). Trimming left V 1 base short and J 1 base short, with 8 bases between. The CDR3 nucleotides read TGTGCCAGCAGCTTAGGAGGCGGATCCTACGAGCAGTACTTC. The encoded protein is CASSLGGGSYEQYF.

V usage is TRBV7-9 and J usage is TRBJ2-3, with D unclear. CDR3 length: 13 amino acids. The germline V gene encodes CDR1 SEHNR and CDR2 FQNEAQ (reference sequence). Trimming took off 7 bases at V and 2 bases at J, with 10 bases between the two ends. CDR3 in amino acids: CASTTADTDTQYF. CDR3 nucleotides: TGTGCCAGCACTACAGCAGACACAGATACGCAGTATTTT.

The gene calls are TRBV30 and TRBJ2-4; the D gene is possibly TRBD2 (6 bases). Trimming removed 4 bases at V and 13 bases at J, with 14 bases between. There are 11 residues in the CDR3. The V gene's germline CDR1 is GTSNPN and CDR2 SVGIG (reference sequence). DNA of the CDR3: TGTGCCTGGACCCACAACCGGGGGCAGTACTTC. Its translation: CAWTHNRGQYF.

This chain links TRBV6-6 with TRBJ1-4, with 7 bases aligning to TRBD1. The trim removed 2 bases at V and 5 bases at J, leaving 2 bases unmatched. CDR1 and CDR2 from the germline V gene are MNHNY and SVGAGI (reference sequence). This CDR3 has 14 residues. Here the CDR3 DNA reads TGTGCCAGCAGTTACCAGGGGGAGAATGAAAAACTGTTTTTT. Translated, it gives CASSYQGENEKLFF.

V usage is TRBV4-3 and J usage is TRBJ2-7; weak D call: TRBD2 (5 bases). The germline CDR1 and CDR2 sequences are LGHNA and YSLEER. CDR3 length: 16 amino acids. The V gene lost 3 bases and the J gene lost 3 bases, with 18 bases spanning the gap. The CDR3 is CASSHNPEAGGYEQYF. The DNA of the CDR3 is TGCGCCAGCAGCCACAACCCGGAGGCGGGTGGCTACGAGCAGTACTTC.

The CDR3 is CASSFYGTSTGELFF. The CDR3, as DNA: TGTGCCAGCAGTTTTTATGGGACATCCACCGGGGAGCTGTTTTTT. The chain links TRBV27 to TRBJ2-2; perhaps TRBD1 as D (6 bases). Trimming left V 3 bases short and J 4 bases short, with 12 bases between. The CDR3 consists of 15 residues. Looked up from germline, CDR1 is MNHEY and CDR2 is SMNVEV (reference sequence).

The rearrangement joins TRBV6-2 or TRBV6-3 to TRBJ2-5, with 8 nucleotides matching TRBD1. CDR1 is MNHEY and CDR2 is SVGEGT in the germline V gene. Trimming cost V 6 bases and J 5 bases; bases outside gene matches: 11. The CDR3 runs to 15 residues. The CDR3: CASSQYRGIRETQYF. CDR3 bases: TGTGCCAGCAGCCAATACAGGGGGATTAGGGAGACCCAGTACTTC.

The CDR3 DNA reads TGTGCCAGCAGTTACGGCATCCTCAATCAGCCCCAGCATTTT. Protein: CASSYGILNQPQHF. J is TRBJ1-5 and V is TRBV6-2 or TRBV6-3; D is unresolved. CDR1 is MNHEY, CDR2 SVGEGT, per germline. V was pared by 2 bases and J by 3 bases, with 8 bases between. The length of the CDR3 is 14 residues.

This clone was picked up one time. The chain recombines TRBV18 with TRBJ2-1, with TRBD1 matching 10 bases. After removal of 5 bases from V and 5 bases from J, the junction contained 0 bases not matched to a gene. CDR3 size: 13 residues. Germline assignment: CDR1 KGHSH and CDR2 LQKENI. The CDR3 region is CASSGTGDNEQFF. The CDR3 DNA is TGTGCCAGCTCAGGGACAGGGGACAATGAGCAGTTCTTC.

The chain carries TRBV2 and TRBJ2-1; no firm D call. V was shortened by 2 bases and J by 1 base, with 9 bases between the two germline ends. The length of the CDR3 is 15 residues. Looked up from germline, CDR1 is SNHLY and CDR2 is FYNNEI. CDR3 sequence (DNA): TGTGCCAGCAGTGAAATTGCGCGGTCCTACAATGAGCAGTTCTTC. This encodes CASSEIARSYNEQFF. Based on the CDR3 plus reference TRBV2 and TRBJ2-1, the full variable domain is EPEVTQTPSHQVTQMGQEVILRCVPISNHLYFYWYRQILGQKVEFLVSFYNNEISEKSEIFDDQFSVERPDGSNFTLKIRSTKLEDSAMYFCASSEIARSYNEQFFGPGTRLTVL.